Each of the 26 T cell receptor beta chains below was sequenced from the same sample in a study of control samples from healthy donors and cancer patients. Using immunoSEQ multiplex PCR, the repertoire was profiled, and TCRdb retains in-frame clones only, with some absent. Altogether 150,000 to 180,000 clones are present, around 95% being singletons, with the ten largest covering about 5.2%. The sample taken for sequencing was blood. These receptors were collected from a man in his forties or fifties in good health.

A word on this clone: Other DNA variants within this sample encode the same CDR3. The chain couples TRBV20-1 to TRBJ2-5; TRBD1 matches at 7 bases. V was pared by 6 bases and J by 4 bases, with 2 bases of the junction left unmatched. Germline V gene lookup returns CDR1 DFQATT and CDR2 SNEGSKA (reference sequence). The CDR3 has 11 amino acids. Written as DNA, the CDR3 is TGCAGTGCCTACAGGGGAGAGACCCAGTACTTC. Its protein is CSAYRGETQYF.

The chain couples TRBV6-7 to TRBJ1-2; 7 nucleotides match TRBD1. TRBV6-7 carries the ORF label, with uncertain function. The CDR3 covers 15 residues. Trimming at V came to 11 bases and at J to 3 bases, leaving 15 bases not matched to a gene. The CDR3 here is CAGCWDRLPYYGYTF. CDR3 DNA sequence: TGTGCCGGCTGTTGGGACAGACTACCCTACTATGGCTACACCTTC.

This chain links TRBV2 with TRBJ1-1; 8 bases are a match to TRBD1. The CDR3 has 14 residues. With 7 bases clipped from V and 1 base from J, the junction kept 5 bases outside the gene matches. Germline V lookup: CDR1 SNHLY, CDR2 FYNNEI. Written as DNA, the CDR3 is TGTGCCAGCACTCCAGGGGGCGAGAACACTGAAGCTTTCTTT. Encoded protein: CASTPGGENTEAFF.

This sequence joins TRBV19 and TRBJ1-1; D perhaps matches TRBD1 (6 bases). The length of the CDR3 is 13 residues. Germline CDR1 and CDR2: LNHDA and SQIVND (reference sequence). V lost 10 bases to trimming and J lost 1 base, with 13 bases between them. The CDR3 sequence: CATTPDRNTEAFF. In DNA form, the CDR3 reads TGTGCCACGACCCCGGACAGGAACACTGAAGCTTTCTTT.

The chain employs TRBV18 and TRBJ1-2; possibly TRBD1 for D (5 bases). The CDR3 sequence is 14 residues long. CDR1 is KGHSH, CDR2 LQKENI, per germline. V lost 4 bases and J lost 0, with 9 bases in between. The DNA of the CDR3 is TGTGCCAGCTCACGGGACGGCGCTAACTATGGCTACACCTTC. Translating gives CASSRDGANYGYTF.

A word on this clone: At the DNA level, this CDR3 is encoded by other sequences in the same sample as well. The chain combines TRBV6-5 with TRBJ2-3; D is unresolved. Looked up from germline, CDR1 is MNHEY and CDR2 is SVGAGI. The V end was cut by 8 bases, the J end by 0 bases, with 9 bases between. The CDR3 is made up of 13 amino acids. CDR3 region: CASSWRSTDTQYF. The CDR3 DNA reads TGTGCCAGCTCTTGGCGGAGCACAGATACGCAGTATTTT.

The chain uses TRBV11-2 and TRBJ2-4, with TRBD2 matching 8 bases. V shed 2 bases and J 0 bases; nucleotides not matched to a gene: 12. The CDR3 contains 19 residues. The germline V gene has CDR1 SGHAT and CDR2 FQNNGV. The CDR3 coding sequence is TGTGCCAGCAGCTTACCGCGCGGGGGGCCCGCCTCAGCCAAAAACATTCAGTACTTC. Translating it yields CASSLPRGGPASAKNIQYF. Supplemented by reference TRBV11-2 and TRBJ2-4, the full variable domain reads EAGVAQSPRYKIIEKRQSVAFWCNPISGHATLYWYQQILGQGPKLLIQFQNNGVVDDSQLPKDRFSAERLKGVDSTLKIQPAKLEDSAVYLCASSLPRGGPASAKNIQYFGAGTRLSVL.

This clone was observed a single time. The chain is built from TRBV7-9 and TRBJ2-2; D is unresolved. Trimming pared 6 bases from V and 0 bases from J, leaving 8 bases between. Germline V gene data show CDR1 as SEHNR and CDR2 as FQNEAQ (reference sequence). This CDR3 has 14 residues. CDR3 DNA: TGTGCCAGCAGGGGCAGGTCGAACACCGGGGAGCTGTTTTTT. Translating gives CASRGRSNTGELFF.

The chain recombines TRBV6-5 with TRBJ1-1; D possibly corresponds to TRBD1 (5 bases). Between the trimmed V and J ends, which lost 4 bases and 4 bases, there was a span of 13 bases. Germline values: CDR1 MNHEY, CDR2 SVGAGI. This CDR3 is 14 amino acids long. The CDR3 protein is CASSSGGAITEAFF. In nucleotides, the CDR3 is TGTGCCAGCAGTTCAGGCGGGGCGATCACTGAAGCTTTCTTT.

The rearrangement joins TRBV19 to TRBJ2-1, with a tentative D call TRBD2 (6 bases). Germline CDR1 is LNHDA and CDR2 is SQIVND (reference sequence). Trimming stripped 1 base from V and 5 bases from J, with 15 bases between. CDR3 length: 16 amino acids. In nucleotides, the CDR3 is TGTGCCAGTAGTATAGCAGGGACTTCCCTTAACAATGAGCAGTTCTTC. It yields the protein CASSIAGTSLNNEQFF.

The chain has TRBV5-6 and TRBJ2-3, with TRBD1 identical over 7 bases. Trimming took 2 bases from V and 5 from J; bases not matched to a gene: 2. The CDR3 loop spans 13 amino acids. Germline CDR1 SGHDT, CDR2 YYEEEE. The CDR3 DNA reads TGTGCCAGCAGCTTAGGGGGCGTAGATACGCAGTATTTT. Protein: CASSLGGVDTQYF.

J is TRBJ1-1 and V is TRBV10-3; the D is unclear. Germline V CDR1 and CDR2: ENHRY, SYGVKD. This CDR3 has 13 residues. V lost 2 bases and J 6 bases, leaving 10 bases between the germline ends. Here the CDR3 reads CAISETLLPEAFF. The CDR3 DNA reads TGTGCCATCAGTGAGACCCTATTACCTGAAGCTTTCTTT.

Concerning this clone: The sample contains more than one DNA sequence encoding this CDR3. The chain combines TRBV4-3 with TRBJ1-2, with D uncertain. Trimming took 0 bases from V and 0 from J, leaving 5 bases between them. This CDR3 has 14 amino acids. The germline V gene has CDR1 LGHNA and CDR2 YSLEER. The CDR3 DNA sequence: TGCGCCAGCAGCCAAGAAGCAGCTAACTATGGCTACACCTTC. This translates into CASSQEAANYGYTF.

V and J are TRBV4-1 and TRBJ2-2; D perhaps matches TRBD2 (6 bases). The CDR3 sequence is 16 residues long. The germline CDR1 and CDR2 sequences are MGHRA and YSYEKL. The V end was cut by 4 bases, the J end by 1 base, with 13 bases between. CDR3 region: CASSPKGTWNTGELFF. CDR3 sequence (DNA): TGCGCCAGCAGCCCAAAAGGGACTTGGAACACCGGGGAGCTGTTTTTT.

This chain joins TRBV7-9 and TRBJ1-1, with 7 bases that match TRBD1. Per the germline V gene, CDR1 is SEHNR and CDR2 is FQNEAQ (reference sequence). The CDR3 sequence is 16 residues long. V was pared by 5 bases and J by 5 bases, with 14 bases of the junction left unmatched. The DNA for the CDR3 is TGTGCCAGCAGCGCGCGTGAAGGACAGGTTCGAACTGAAGCTTTCTTT. Protein: CASSAREGQVRTEAFF.

CDR3 nucleotide sequence: TGTGCCAGCAGTTTAAGCCCCAGCGCAGGGCGCAATCAGCCCCAGCATTTT. Amino acids: CASSLSPSAGRNQPQHF. The genes are TRBV28 and TRBJ1-5; tentatively, D is TRBD1 (5 bases). The CDR3 sequence is 17 residues long. Trimming shortened V by 2 bases and J by 2 bases, and 16 bases separated the two germline ends. Germline V gene lookup returns CDR1 MDHEN and CDR2 SYDVKM.

The chain uses TRBV7-2 and TRBJ2-7, with unresolved D. V was pared by 3 bases and J by 6 bases, with 12 bases between. Looked up from germline, CDR1 is SGHTA and CDR2 is FQGNSA. The CDR3 runs 13 residues. The CDR3 loop is CASSFGLVSEQYF. CDR3 nucleotide sequence: TGTGCCAGCAGCTTCGGCCTGGTGAGCGAGCAGTACTTC.

The genes are TRBV5-4 and TRBJ2-7; unclear D gene. V lost 5 bases and J 0 bases, leaving 12 bases between the germline ends. The CDR3 contains 14 residues. The V gene's germline CDR1 is SGHNT and CDR2 YYREEE (reference sequence). Written as DNA, the CDR3 is TGTGCCAGCAGTATAGACGCGGACTCCTACGAGCAGTACTTC. This gives the protein CASSIDADSYEQYF.

This chain joins TRBV7-9 and TRBJ1-6; possible D gene TRBD1, 5 bases. Trimming took off 1 base at V and 8 bases at J, with 15 bases between the two ends. CDR1 and CDR2 from the germline V gene are SEHNR and FQNEAQ (reference sequence). The CDR3 extends over 16 amino acids. The CDR3 sequence: CASSLVSGDFDSPLHF. CDR3 coding DNA: TGTGCCAGCAGCTTAGTATCTGGGGACTTTGATTCACCCCTCCACTTT.

J is TRBJ1-1 and V is TRBV5-4; D possibly corresponds to TRBD1 (5 bases). V was clipped by 3 bases and J by 3 bases, with 9 bases between them. The CDR3 is 13 residues long. In germline, CDR1 is SGHNT, CDR2 YYREEE (reference sequence). The CDR3 here is CASSYDSYTEAFF. Written as DNA, the CDR3 is TGTGCCAGCAGCTACGACAGCTACACTGAAGCTTTCTTT.

V usage is TRBV27 and J usage is TRBJ1-1; D gene unclear. V lost 3 bases to trimming and J lost 1 base, with 12 bases between them. Germline loops: CDR1 MNHEY, CDR2 SMNVEV (reference sequence). CDR3 length: 15 residues. The CDR3 sequence: CASSFLAYRNTEAFF. The CDR3 DNA is TGTGCCAGCAGTTTCCTCGCTTACAGGAACACTGAAGCTTTCTTT.

This clone was seen only once. CDR3: CASSRRTSGGLADTQYF. DNA for the CDR3: TGTGCCAGCAGCAGACGGACTAGCGGGGGGTTGGCAGATACGCAGTATTTT. V and J are TRBV11-2 and TRBJ2-3; 14 bases map to TRBD2. The CDR3 loop spans 17 amino acids. The germline V gene has CDR1 SGHAT and CDR2 FQNNGV. Trimming cost V 5 bases and J 4 bases; bases outside gene matches: 8.

The gene calls are TRBV30 and TRBJ2-1; TRBD2 matches 8 bases. V lost 0 bases to trimming and J lost 13 bases; unmatched junction nucleotides: 14. The CDR3 is 15 amino acids. Germline V gives CDR1 GTSNPN, CDR2 SVGIG (reference sequence). The CDR3 bases are TGTGCCTGGAGTGTGGTCGACGGGGGGGCGCATGGTCAGTTCTTC. As protein: CAWSVVDGGAHGQFF.

A few counts support this clone. The V call is TRBV6-4, the J call TRBJ1-2; 7 nucleotides line up with TRBD1. This CDR3 contains 13 residues. Trimming removed 0 bases from V and 8 bases from J; junction bases left unmatched: 3. Germline CDR1 and CDR2: MRHNA and SNTAGT. The CDR3, as DNA: TGTGCCAGCAGTGACTCTACAGGGGACGGCTACACCTTC. Amino acids: CASSDSTGDGYTF.

The gene calls are TRBV24-1 and TRBJ1-5; 7 bases fit TRBD1. The J segment lost 4 bases and the V segment lost 4 bases, leaving 6 bases of the junction unmatched. Germline V gene lookup returns CDR1 KGHDR and CDR2 SFDVKD. There are 15 residues in the CDR3. The CDR3 nucleotides read TGTGCCACCAGTGAGGGAGGGGGCTTTAATCAGCCCCAGCATTTT. Protein sequence: CATSEGGGFNQPQHF.

With respect to this clone: The same CDR3 can be traced to other DNA sequences in this sample. The chain uses TRBV3-1 (or the pseudogene TRBV3-2) and TRBJ2-6, with D unresolved. The V gene lost 1 base and the J gene lost 4 bases, with 2 bases spanning the gap. CDR3 length: 13 residues. Per the germline V gene, CDR1 is LGHDT and CDR2 is YNNKEL (reference sequence). The CDR3 DNA sequence: TGTGCCAGCAGCCAAGCCGGGGCCAACGTCCTGACTTTC. It specifies CASSQAGANVLTF.